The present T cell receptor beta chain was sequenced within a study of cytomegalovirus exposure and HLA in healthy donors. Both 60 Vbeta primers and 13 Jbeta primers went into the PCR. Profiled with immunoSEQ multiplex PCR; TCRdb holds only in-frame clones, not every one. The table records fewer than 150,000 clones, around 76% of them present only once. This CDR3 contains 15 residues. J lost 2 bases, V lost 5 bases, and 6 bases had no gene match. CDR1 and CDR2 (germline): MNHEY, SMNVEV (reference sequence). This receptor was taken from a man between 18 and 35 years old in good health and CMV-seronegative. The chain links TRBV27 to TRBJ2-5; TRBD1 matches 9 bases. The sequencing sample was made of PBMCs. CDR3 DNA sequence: TGTGCCAGCAGTGGGGGGACAGGGCTACAAGAGACCCAGTACTTC. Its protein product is CASSGGTGLQETQYF.